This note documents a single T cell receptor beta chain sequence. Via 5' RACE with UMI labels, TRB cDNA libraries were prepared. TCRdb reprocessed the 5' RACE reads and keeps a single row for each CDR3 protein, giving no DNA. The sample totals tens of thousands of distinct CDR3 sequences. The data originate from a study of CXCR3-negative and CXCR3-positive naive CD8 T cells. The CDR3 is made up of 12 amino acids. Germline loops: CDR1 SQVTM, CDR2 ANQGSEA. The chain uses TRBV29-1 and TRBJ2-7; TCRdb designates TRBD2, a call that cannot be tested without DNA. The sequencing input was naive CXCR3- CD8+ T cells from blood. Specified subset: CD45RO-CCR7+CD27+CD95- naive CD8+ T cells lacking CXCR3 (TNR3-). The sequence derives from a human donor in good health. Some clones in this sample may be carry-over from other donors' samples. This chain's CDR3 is CSASTGSYEQYF.